This entry lists 24 T cell receptor beta chains sequenced from one sample in a study of tumor-infiltrating lymphocytes in oesophageal squamous cell carcinoma. TCRdb used MiXCR to reprocess the PCR reads, holding one entry per CDR3 protein. Of about 25,000 distinct CDR3 sequences in the sample, 35% to 45% were seen once. The source material was esophageal tumor tissue. These receptors were obtained from a male donor with esophageal squamous cell carcinoma.

Concerning this clonotype itself: The CDR3 end shows no conserved phenylalanine or tryptophan, and so a read error is likely. The DNA is left out, because the CDR3 cannot be placed on it with certainty; the CDR3 is given as TCRdb lists it. The V call is TRBV7-3, the J call TRBJ1-1. The germline CDR1 and CDR2 sequences are SGHTA and FQGTGA. Counting both end residues, the CDR3 totals 21 amino acids. The CDR3 here is CASSLCGGKSEIYSTSSTSGQ.

About this clonotype: A read error is likely, as this CDR3 ends without the conserved phenylalanine or tryptophan. The DNA is omitted, as the CDR3 cannot be located on it reliably, and the CDR3 follows TCRdb's listing. This rearrangement joins TRBV6-2 or TRBV6-3 to TRBJ2-1; the tabulated D call, TRBD1, remains unverified against the DNA. The CDR3 contains 12 residues when both ends are counted. Germline CDR1 is MNHEY and CDR2 is SVGEGT. The CDR3 loop is CASSEFGTAVHL.

This clonotype qualifies as medium-sized (0.01 to 0.1%). The chain uses TRBV5-1 and TRBJ2-7; D may be TRBD1 or TRBD2 (7 bases each). Per the germline V gene, CDR1 is SGHRS and CDR2 is YFSETQ. CDR3 length: 20 residues. V was trimmed by 4 bases and J by 3 bases, leaving 32 bases between them. The CDR3 loop is CASSPKGAETTGRGFYEQYF. The CDR3 DNA follows: TGCGCCAGCAGCCCTAAGGGGGCCGAAACGACGGGGCGGGGGTTCTACGAGCAGTACTTC.

This clonotype has a count of ten or more. This chain joins TRBV27 and TRBJ2-2; perhaps TRBD1 as D (6 bases). Trimming removed 7 bases at V and 3 bases at J, with 21 bases between. CDR1 is MNHEY and CDR2 is SMNVEV in the germline V gene (reference sequence). The CDR3 is made up of 17 amino acids. The CDR3 loop reads CASNPGHSPLDTGELFF. Written as DNA, the CDR3 is TGTGCCAGCAACCCGGGACACTCTCCCCTAGACACCGGGGAGCTGTTTTTT.

This chain uses TRBV28 with TRBJ2-1; no clear D gene. The J call is uncertain, as TRBJ1-2 better fits the DNA end. This CDR3 has 12 residues. CDR1 and CDR2 from the germline V gene are MDHEN and SYDVKM. DNA for the CDR3: TGTGCCAGCAGTTTTGCAGGACGAGGCTACACCTTC. Translated, it gives CASSFAGRGYTF.

This clonotype was detected only a few times. Because it lacks the conserved phenylalanine or tryptophan at the end, this CDR3 is likely a read error. The DNA is left out, because the CDR3 cannot be placed on it with certainty; the CDR3 is given as TCRdb lists it. The chain joins TRBV7-6 to TRBJ2-7; the D call in the table, TRBD1, was not verified against the DNA. CDR1 and CDR2 (germline): SGHVS, FNYEAQ. The CDR3 comprises 16 residues, both ends counted. The CDR3 reads CASSPQMGGHEQYFGS.

The table lists this clonotype with a few counts. The V call is TRBV2, the J call TRBJ2-7; TRBD1 might be the D (5 bases). V lost 10 bases to trimming and J lost 7 bases, with 17 bases between them. Looked up from germline, CDR1 is SNHLY and CDR2 is FYNNEI. The CDR3 has 12 amino acids. CDR3 DNA: TGTGCCACCGGACACCAGAGCTATGAGCAGTACTTC. Protein sequence: CATGHQSYEQYF.

This clonotype is medium-sized in the sample. Here the CDR3 DNA reads TGTGCCAGCAGGCTGGGACTAGCGGGTTACGGGGAGCTGTTTTTT. It translates to CASRLGLAGYGELFF. The V gene is TRBV6-1, the J gene TRBJ2-2; 12 bases are a match to TRBD2. This CDR3 is 15 amino acids long. From germline, CDR1 is MNHNS and CDR2 SASEGT. Trimming cost V 6 bases and J 7 bases; bases outside gene matches: 6.

About this clonotype itself: Relative to the germline gene, one junction end is altered; a read error may explain this. The chain has TRBV2 and TRBJ2-1; D is unclear. Germline CDR1 reads SNHLY; CDR2 reads FYNNEI. The CDR3 is made up of 11 amino acids. CDR3 in amino acids: CAISEYVEQFF. CDR3 sequence (DNA): TGTGCCATCAGTGAATACGTCGAGCAGTTCTTC.

In this sample, this clonotype turned up many times. At one of its ends the junction is not consistent with the germline gene, which may arise from a read error. The chain has TRBV12-3 or TRBV12-4 and TRBJ1-2; unclear D gene. CDR3 length: 12 amino acids. CDR3 DNA: TGTGCCAGCAGTCCACAAGATCGAGGAGGCGCCTTC. This sequence encodes CASSPQDRGGAF.

This clonotype was counted many times. Since the CDR3 does not end with the conserved phenylalanine or tryptophan, this likely comes from a read error. No DNA is shown, since the ends of the CDR3 on it are uncertain; the CDR3 is the one TCRdb lists. This chain joins TRBV7-9 and TRBJ2-7; the D call in the table, TRBD1, was not verified against the DNA. The CDR3 has 17 amino acids, counting both end residues. The germline CDR1 and CDR2 sequences are SEHNR and FQNEAQ (reference sequence). CDR3: CASSLNGQGYGGYTFGS.

The chain has TRBV15 and TRBJ2-7; 8 nucleotides match TRBD1. The CDR3 contains 15 residues. The germline gives CDR1 LNHNV, CDR2 YYDKDF (reference sequence). After removal of 3 bases from V and 3 bases from J, the junction contained 7 bases not matched to a gene. The CDR3 region has the DNA TGTGCCACCAGCAGCTCCCGGGACAGGTTCTACGAGCAGTACTTC. Protein sequence: CATSSSRDRFYEQYF.

V is TRBV6-1 and J is TRBJ2-1, with TRBD2 as a possible D gene (6 bases). The germline V and J ends were trimmed by 6 bases and 4 bases, with 10 bases remaining between them. The CDR3 totals 13 residues. Germline loops: CDR1 MNHNS, CDR2 SASEGT. In DNA, the CDR3 is TGTGCCAGCAGGCGGGGTGGATACAATGAGCAGTTCTTC. This sequence encodes CASRRGGYNEQFF.

The genes are TRBV28 and TRBJ2-1, with TRBD2 matching 8 bases. CDR3 length: 13 residues. J lost 5 bases, V lost 8 bases, and 5 bases had no gene match. Germline CDR1 and CDR2: MDHEN and SYDVKM. The DNA for the CDR3 is TGTGCCAGCCTTAGCGGGATGCACAATGAGCAGTTCTTC. As protein: CASLSGMHNEQFF. Based on the CDR3 plus reference TRBV28 and TRBJ2-1, the full variable domain is DVKVTQSSRYLVKRTGEKVFLECVQDMDHENMFWYRQDPGLGLRLIYFSYDVKMKEKGDIPEGYSVSREKKERFSLILESASTNQTSMYLCASLSGMHNEQFFGPGTRLTVL.

Many counts were recorded for this clonotype. The rearrangement uses TRBV10-1 and TRBJ2-1; D gene uncertain. Trimming stripped 6 bases from V and 9 bases from J, with 15 bases between. Germline V gene sequence: CDR1 WNHNN, CDR2 SYGVQD (reference sequence). The CDR3 sequence is 13 residues long. CDR3 in DNA: TGCGCCAGCAGCCCGGTTTTGGCGAGTGAGCAGTTCTTC. Its translation: CASSPVLASEQFF.

By frequency in the sample, this clonotype is medium-sized. Here the CDR3 DNA reads TGTGCCACATATCGGGGGGGCGATTACAATGAGCAGTTCTTC. Protein sequence: CATYRGGDYNEQFF. The chain employs TRBV27 and TRBJ2-1; 8 positions agree with TRBD2. This CDR3 contains 14 residues. CDR1 and CDR2 from the germline V gene are MNHEY and SMNVEV (reference sequence). V was pared by 10 bases and J by 4 bases, with 9 bases of the junction left unmatched.

The chain employs TRBV19 and TRBJ2-5; D is uncertain. Germline V CDR1 and CDR2: LNHDA, SQIVND (reference sequence). Between the trimmed V and J ends, which lost 2 bases and 5 bases, there was a span of 15 bases. The CDR3 length is 15 residues. CDR3 in DNA: TGTGCCAGTAGTATATCCCCGAGAGGTCCCGAGACCCAGTACTTC. This sequence encodes CASSISPRGPETQYF.

By sample fraction, this clonotype is medium-sized (0.01 to 0.1%). The V and J genes are TRBV7-2 and TRBJ2-7, with D unresolved. V shed 5 bases and J shed 3 bases, with 14 bases lying between them. The germline CDR1 and CDR2 sequences are SGHTA and FQGNSA. The CDR3 covers 14 residues. CDR3 residues: CASSVDSSGYEQYF. The CDR3 region has the DNA TGTGCCAGCAGCGTCGACTCCTCCGGCTACGAGCAGTACTTC.

This clonotype was counted between two and nine times. The chain uses TRBV7-3 and TRBJ2-1; 11 bases align to TRBD1. The germline V gene has CDR1 SGHTA and CDR2 FQGTGA. The CDR3 has 15 amino acids. After removal of 8 bases from V and 6 bases from J, the junction contained 9 bases not matched to a gene. The DNA for the CDR3 is TGTGCCAGCTCCCGAGGGACAGGGGGTTTCAATGAGCAGTTCTTC. This gives the protein CASSRGTGGFNEQFF.

On this clonotype itself: This is likely a read error, given that the CDR3 carries no conserved phenylalanine or tryptophan at its end. It is unclear where the CDR3 begins or ends on the DNA, so no DNA is shown, and the CDR3 is as TCRdb lists it. This chain links TRBV12-3 or TRBV12-4 with TRBJ2-5; TRBD1 is the table's D call, not checked against the DNA. The CDR3 is 16 amino acids in total, end residues counted. The CDR3 is CASTRGGVNSPLHFGN.

This clonotype was recorded a few times. V is TRBV4-1 and J is TRBJ1-2; D is perhaps TRBD1 (6 bases). The germline V gene encodes CDR1 MGHRA and CDR2 YSYEKL. The CDR3 is made up of 15 amino acids. The V and J ends lost 1 base and 4 bases respectively, with 13 bases between them. The CDR3: CASSQGTASAYGYTF. CDR3 in DNA: TGCGCCAGCAGCCAAGGGACAGCCTCGGCCTATGGCTACACCTTC.

This clonotype was detected ten times or more. The chain uses TRBV2 and TRBJ2-1, with 16 positions matching TRBD2. Germline loops: CDR1 SNHLY, CDR2 FYNNEI. The CDR3 spans 15 residues. V dropped 8 bases and J dropped 7; count of bases not matched to a gene: 5. The CDR3 loop is CASGGTSGRGNEQFF. In nucleotides, the CDR3 is TGTGCCAGCGGGGGGACTAGCGGGAGGGGAAATGAGCAGTTCTTC. Full variable domain (outside the CDR3, taken from reference TRBV2 and TRBJ2-1): EPEVTQTPSHQVTQMGQEVILRCVPISNHLYFYWYRQILGQKVEFLVSFYNNEISEKSEIFDDQFSVERPDGSNFTLKIRSTKLEDSAMYFCASGGTSGRGNEQFFGPGTRLTVL.

This clonotype was counted only a few times. The chain links TRBV7-3 to TRBJ2-3; 7 bases fit TRBD2. CDR3 size: 16 residues. Losses at the gene ends were 1 base for V and 7 bases for J; bases not matched to a gene: 11. The germline CDR1 and CDR2 sequences are SGHTA and FQGTGA. The CDR3 bases are TGTGCCAGCAGCTTAATGGGGGGGGTTCACGGGAATACGCAGTATTTT. Its translation is CASSLMGGVHGNTQYF.

This clonotype came up once. The chain combines TRBV12-5 with TRBJ2-7, with D possibly being TRBD2 (5 bases). Gene TRBJ2-1 matches the end of the DNA better, so the J call may be wrong. This CDR3 spans 17 amino acids. Germline CDR1 is LGHNT and CDR2 is FRNRAP. The DNA for the CDR3 is TGTGCTAGTGGTTTGGCACCCCCGGGGTACTCCTACAATGAGCAGTTCTTC. This gives the protein CASGLAPPGYSYNEQFF.